The clone carrying this T cell receptor (beta chain) turned up a few times. TEMRA cells were FACS-enriched and CD8+ and CD4+ T cells negatively isolated. The record originates from a study of CD8 T cells in Susac syndrome. The RNA, roughly 0.45 to 1 ug, was put through reverse transcription using random hexamers. An immunoSEQ multiplex PCR amplified TCR beta CDR3 over 54 Vbeta and 13 Jbeta. TCRdb redid the calling of the immunoSEQ multiplex PCR reads with MiXCR, one entry per CDR3 protein. This sample has 50,000 to 60,000 distinct CDR3 sequences; just over 90% occur once, and the top ten carry roughly 0.2%. V was cut by 5 bases and J by 3 bases, with 22 bases left in between. Germline CDR1 and CDR2: SGHAT and FQDESV (reference sequence). This CDR3 comprises 17 residues.

Sequenced input: CD8+ T cells from PBMCs. The TCR sequence derives from a human donor in good health. The rearrangement links TRBV11-1 to TRBJ2-5; D is unclear. CDR3 in amino acids: CASSNEISRETEETQYF. CDR3 nucleotide sequence: TGTGCCAGCAGCAACGAGATCTCTCGAGAGACCGAAGAGACCCAGTACTTC.